The source of this T cell receptor (beta chain) is a study of blood T cell repertoires in COVID-19. For the study at large: From the United States, Italy and Spain came samples of acute and convalescent COVID-19.

This clone has a single count. The germline gives CDR1 KGHSH, CDR2 LQKENI. Trimming cost V 3 bases and J 6 bases; bases outside gene matches: 2. The CDR3 loop spans 14 amino acids. The protocol was immunoSEQ multiplex PCR, while the TCRdb copy is restricted to in-frame clones and leaves out a portion. The table lists tens of thousands of clones, approximately 86% of them singletons. The gene calls are TRBV18 and TRBJ1-5; 10 bases are shared with TRBD1. The source of this sequence is a woman aged 80 or over with active or convalescent COVID-19. Specimen: peripheral blood. CDR3 residues: CASSPGQGSQPQHF. CDR3 bases: TGTGCCAGCTCACCGGGACAGGGGAGTCAGCCCCAGCATTTT.